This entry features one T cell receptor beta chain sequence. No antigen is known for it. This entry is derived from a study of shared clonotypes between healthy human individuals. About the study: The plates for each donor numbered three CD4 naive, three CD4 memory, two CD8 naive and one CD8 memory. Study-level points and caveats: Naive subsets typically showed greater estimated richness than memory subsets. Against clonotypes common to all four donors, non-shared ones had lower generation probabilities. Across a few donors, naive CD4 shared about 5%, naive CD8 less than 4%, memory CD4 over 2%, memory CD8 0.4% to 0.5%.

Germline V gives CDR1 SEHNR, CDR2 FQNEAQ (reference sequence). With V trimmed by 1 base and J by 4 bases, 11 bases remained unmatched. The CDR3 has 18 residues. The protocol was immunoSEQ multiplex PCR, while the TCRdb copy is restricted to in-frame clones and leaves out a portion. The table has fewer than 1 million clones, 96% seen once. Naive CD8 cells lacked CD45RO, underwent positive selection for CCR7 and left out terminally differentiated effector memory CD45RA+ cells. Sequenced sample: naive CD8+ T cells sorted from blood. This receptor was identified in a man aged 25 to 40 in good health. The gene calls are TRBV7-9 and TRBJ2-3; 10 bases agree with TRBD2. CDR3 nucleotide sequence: TGTGCCAGCAGCTTAGACTTATCGACTAGCGGGTGGTCAGATACGCAGTATTTT. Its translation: CASSLDLSTSGWSDTQYF.